This T cell receptor (beta chain) appears in the sequencing data of a study of Graves' ophthalmopathy and Graves' hyperthyroidism. Overall study: The authors collected peripheral blood at initial diagnosis, before any treatment.

RNA transcripts provided the template for amplifying TCR beta CDR3 regions. The first round was an RT-PCR with HTBI primers, and the second round was a multiplex PCR. TCRdb passed the multiplex PCR reads through MiXCR, listing each CDR3 protein once. The sample yields hundreds of thousands of distinct CDR3 sequences, approximately 21% seen once. The CDR3 covers 16 residues. Germline CDR1 reads MDHEN; CDR2 reads SYDVKM. V was clipped by 7 bases and J by 9 bases, with 24 bases between them. Comments on this clonotype: The target antigen is unknown.

Notes on the study in general: Most expanded clonotypes from thyroid (those above 0.001 frequency) were also found in blood. The model predicted progression of ophthalmopathy with a sensitivity of approximately 68%, and its specificity was about 72%.

Uncontrolled infections, other autoimmune diseases, pregnancy or lactation barred patients from enrollment. The receptor was derived from a woman aged 18 to 35 with stable Graves' hyperthyroidism. Some clones in this sample may be carry-over from other donors' samples. Sequencing was performed on peripheral blood. The gene calls are TRBV28 and TRBJ2-2; perhaps TRBD2 as D (6 bases). CDR3 DNA: TGTGCCAGCAATAACTTCGGGGCTAGCGTCATCCGGGAGCTGTTTTTT. Translation: CASNNFGASVIRELFF.